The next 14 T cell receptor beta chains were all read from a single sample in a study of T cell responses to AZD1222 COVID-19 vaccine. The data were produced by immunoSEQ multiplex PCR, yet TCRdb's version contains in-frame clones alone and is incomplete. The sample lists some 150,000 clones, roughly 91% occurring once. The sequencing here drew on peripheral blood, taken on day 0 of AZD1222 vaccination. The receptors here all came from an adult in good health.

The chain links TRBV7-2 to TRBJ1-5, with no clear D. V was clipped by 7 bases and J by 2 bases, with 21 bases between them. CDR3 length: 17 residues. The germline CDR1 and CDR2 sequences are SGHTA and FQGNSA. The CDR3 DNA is TGTGCCAGCACCTCAAACCCGGGGTGGCTTGGCAATCAGCCCCAGCATTTT. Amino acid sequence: CASTSNPGWLGNQPQHF.

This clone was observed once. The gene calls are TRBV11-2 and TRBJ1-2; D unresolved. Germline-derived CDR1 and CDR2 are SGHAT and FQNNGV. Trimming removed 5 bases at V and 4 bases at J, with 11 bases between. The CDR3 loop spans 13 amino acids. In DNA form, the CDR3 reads TGTGCCAGCAGCGTCGGAATGGGCTATGGCTACACCTTC. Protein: CASSVGMGYGYTF.

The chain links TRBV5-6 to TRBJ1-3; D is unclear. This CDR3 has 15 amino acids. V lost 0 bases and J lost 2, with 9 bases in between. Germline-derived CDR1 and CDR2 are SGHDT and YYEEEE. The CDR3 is CASSLVPSAGNTIYF. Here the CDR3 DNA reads TGTGCCAGCAGCTTGGTTCCATCGGCTGGAAACACCATATATTTT.

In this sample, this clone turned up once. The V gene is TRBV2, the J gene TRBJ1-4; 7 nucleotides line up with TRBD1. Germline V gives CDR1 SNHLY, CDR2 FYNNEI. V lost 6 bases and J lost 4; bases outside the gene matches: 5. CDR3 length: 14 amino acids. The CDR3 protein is CASRETGNNEKLFF. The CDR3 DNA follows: TGTGCCAGCAGGGAGACAGGGAATAATGAAAAACTGTTTTTT.

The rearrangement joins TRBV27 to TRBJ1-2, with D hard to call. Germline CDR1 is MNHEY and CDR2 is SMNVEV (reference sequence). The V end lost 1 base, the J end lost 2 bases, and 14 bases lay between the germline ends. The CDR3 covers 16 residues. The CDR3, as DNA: TGTGCCAGCAGTTTATATCGGGGTGGCAGGAACTATGGCTACACCTTC. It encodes CASSLYRGGRNYGYTF.

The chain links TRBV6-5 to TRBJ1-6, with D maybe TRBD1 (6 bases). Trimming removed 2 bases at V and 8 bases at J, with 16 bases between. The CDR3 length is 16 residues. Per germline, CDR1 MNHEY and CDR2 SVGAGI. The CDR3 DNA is TGTGCCAGCAGTTACGGCGCCGGGGGCAATCATTCACCCCTCCACTTT. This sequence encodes CASSYGAGGNHSPLHF.

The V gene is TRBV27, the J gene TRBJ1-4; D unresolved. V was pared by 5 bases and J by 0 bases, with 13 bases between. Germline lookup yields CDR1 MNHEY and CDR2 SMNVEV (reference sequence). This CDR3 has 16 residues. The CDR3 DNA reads TGTGCCAGCAGTCGGACGGGTACTTCAACTAATGAAAAACTGTTTTTT. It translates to CASSRTGTSTNEKLFF.

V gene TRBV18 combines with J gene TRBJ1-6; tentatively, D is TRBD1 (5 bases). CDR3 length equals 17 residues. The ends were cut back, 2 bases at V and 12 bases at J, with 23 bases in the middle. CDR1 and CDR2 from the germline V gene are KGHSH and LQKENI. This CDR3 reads CASSPSLEGRTHQPLHF. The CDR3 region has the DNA TGTGCCAGCTCACCAAGCTTGGAGGGACGGACCCATCAACCCCTCCACTTT.

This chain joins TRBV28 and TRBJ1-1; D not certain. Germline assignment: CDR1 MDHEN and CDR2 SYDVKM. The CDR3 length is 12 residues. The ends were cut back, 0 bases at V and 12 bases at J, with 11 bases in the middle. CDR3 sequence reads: CASSLWSGETFF. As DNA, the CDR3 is TGTGCCAGCAGTTTATGGTCAGGTGAGACTTTCTTT.

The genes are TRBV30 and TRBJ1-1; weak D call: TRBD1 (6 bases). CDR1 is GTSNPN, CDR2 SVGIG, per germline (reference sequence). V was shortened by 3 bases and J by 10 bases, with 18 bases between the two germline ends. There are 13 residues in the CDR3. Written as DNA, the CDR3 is TGTGCCTGGAGGCAGGGAGAGGGCAGGGGAGCTTTCTTT. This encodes CAWRQGEGRGAFF.

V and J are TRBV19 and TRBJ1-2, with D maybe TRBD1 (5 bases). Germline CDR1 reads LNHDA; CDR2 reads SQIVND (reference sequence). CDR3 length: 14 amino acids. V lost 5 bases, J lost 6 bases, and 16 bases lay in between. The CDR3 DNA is TGTGCCAGTAGTTCCGGGACCGCGGTCGATGGCTACACCTTC. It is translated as CASSSGTAVDGYTF.

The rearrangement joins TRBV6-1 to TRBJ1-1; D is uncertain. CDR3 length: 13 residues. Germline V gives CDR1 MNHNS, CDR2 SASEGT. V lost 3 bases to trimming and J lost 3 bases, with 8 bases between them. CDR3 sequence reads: CASSDLAYTEAFF. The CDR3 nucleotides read TGTGCCAGCAGTGATTTGGCGTACACTGAAGCTTTCTTT.

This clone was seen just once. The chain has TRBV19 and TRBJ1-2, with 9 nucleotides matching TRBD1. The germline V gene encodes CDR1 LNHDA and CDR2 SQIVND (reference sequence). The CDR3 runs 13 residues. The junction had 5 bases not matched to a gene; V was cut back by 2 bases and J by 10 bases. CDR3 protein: CASSIPTGGYYTF. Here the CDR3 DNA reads TGTGCCAGTAGTATACCAACAGGGGGCTACTACACCTTC.

The CDR3 coding sequence is TGTGCCAGCAGCTTTGGACAGGGGTCCTACGAGCAGTACTTC. Residues: CASSFGQGSYEQYF. This chain uses TRBV7-2 with TRBJ2-7; 9 bases are shared with TRBD1. The CDR3 consists of 14 residues. V was clipped by 3 bases and J by 1 base; unmatched bases: 1. The V gene's germline CDR1 is SGHTA and CDR2 FQGNSA.